Listed below are T cell receptor beta chains from one sample, sequenced in a study of T cell repertoires in cytomegalovirus infection. The antigens these receptors bind are not known. TCRdb redid the calling of the reads with MiXCR, one entry per CDR3 protein. The repertoire holds more than 85,000 distinct CDR3 sequences, with around 28% as singletons. The sample here was CD8+ T cells from cultured PBMCs, taken from culture after CMV antigen stimulation. The receptors stem from a human donor in good health (CMV status not recorded). Some clones in this sample may be carry-over from other donors' samples. CDR3s include the opening cysteine and the closing phenylalanine or tryptophan. A D gene is named only where the DNA matches it firmly. Clone sizes are given selectively: once, few, many, or a class where the clone is expanded.

V: TRBV20-1; D: .; J: TRBJ2-7; size: .; CDR3: CSASGQQLIYEQYF; DNA: TGCAGTGCTAGCGGACAGCAACTTATCTACGAGCAGTACTTC
V: TRBV7-2; D: .; J: TRBJ1-1; size: once; CDR3: CASSFRGEAFF; DNA: TGTGCCAGCAGCTTCCGGGGTGAAGCTTTCTTT
V: TRBV5-6; D: TRBD1; J: TRBJ2-7; size: .; CDR3: CASGDQGQGLYEQYF; DNA: TGTGCCAGCGGAGATCAGGGACAGGGCCTCTACGAGCAGTACTTC
V: TRBV20-1; D: TRBD2; J: TRBJ2-1; size: .; CDR3: CSARASGGSYNEQFF; DNA: TGCAGTGCTAGAGCGAGCGGGGGGTCCTACAATGAGCAGTTCTTC
V: TRBV6-6; D: .; J: TRBJ2-7; size: .; CDR3: CASSYSYIPSYEQYF; DNA: TGTGCCAGCAGTTACTCGTACATTCCCTCCTACGAGCAGTACTTC
V: TRBV7-9; D: .; J: TRBJ2-1; size: many; CDR3: CASRDRDFSYNEQFF; DNA: TGTGCCAGCCGAGACCGGGACTTCTCCTACAATGAGCAGTTCTTC
V: TRBV27; D: .; J: TRBJ1-5; size: .; CDR3: CASSLVAHQPQHF; DNA: TGTGCCAGCAGTTTAGTCGCTCATCAGCCCCAGCATTTT
V: TRBV12-3/TRBV12-4; D: .; J: TRBJ2-1; size: many; CDR3: CASRLYGEGNEQFF; DNA: TGTGCCAGCAGGCTCTACGGGGAAGGAAATGAGCAGTTCTTC
V: TRBV6-6; D: TRBD1; J: TRBJ2-4; size: .; CDR3: CASRATGVRNIQYF; DNA: TGTGCCAGCAGAGCAACAGGGGTTCGAAACATTCAGTACTTC
V: TRBV4-1; D: TRBD1; J: TRBJ2-5; size: few; CDR3: CASSQEDAGTVQETQYF; DNA: TGCGCCAGCAGCCAAGAAGACGCCGGGACAGTCCAAGAGACCCAGTACTTC
V: TRBV19; D: .; J: TRBJ1-1; size: .; CDR3: CASSINQGFSPTTEAFF; DNA: TGTGCCAGTAGTATCAATCAGGGTTTCTCCCCAACCACTGAAGCTTTCTTT
V: TRBV7-2; D: TRBD2; J: TRBJ2-7; size: .; CDR3: CASSGGGGRDGGSYEQYF; DNA: TGTGCCAGCAGCGGGGGGGGGGGTCGTGATGGTGGCTCCTACGAGCAGTACTTC
V: TRBV12-3/TRBV12-4; D: .; J: TRBJ1-1; size: .; CDR3: CASLMTGQAFF; DNA: TGTGCCAGCCTAATGACAGGCCAAGCTTTCTTT
V: TRBV7-7; D: .; J: TRBJ2-7; size: .; CDR3: CASSPLDLRGEQYF; DNA: TGTGCCAGCAGCCCCTTGGACCTGCGGGGCGAGCAGTACTTC
V: TRBV3-1; D: TRBD2; J: TRBJ2-3; size: .; CDR3: CASSPWWIAGGTDTQYF; DNA: TGTGCCAGCAGCCCCTGGTGGATAGCGGGGGGGACAGATACGCAGTATTTT
V: TRBV4-1; D: .; J: TRBJ2-1; size: many; CDR3: CASSQETGTYNEQFF; DNA: TGCGCCAGCAGCCAAGAAACCGGGACCTACAATGAGCAGTTCTTC
V: TRBV24-1; D: .; J: TRBJ2-1; size: few; CDR3: CATSDGTYSSSYNEQFF; DNA: TGTGCCACCAGTGACGGGACTTACTCCAGCTCCTACAATGAGCAGTTCTTC
V: TRBV15; D: TRBD2; J: TRBJ2-5; size: .; CDR3: CATSREAGGRVETQYF; DNA: TGTGCCACCAGCAGAGAAGCGGGGGGGCGGGTTGAGACCCAGTACTTC
V: TRBV7-9; D: TRBD2; J: TRBJ2-1; size: .; CDR3: CASSLAGAGGNEQFF; DNA: TGTGCCAGCAGCTTAGCTGGGGCGGGGGGCAATGAGCAGTTCTTC
V: TRBV11-2; D: .; J: TRBJ2-2; size: many; CDR3: CASSLDTGELFF; DNA: TGTGCCAGCAGCTTAGACACCGGGGAGCTGTTTTTT
V: TRBV30; D: .; J: TRBJ2-2; size: few; CDR3: CAWSVGAGELFF; DNA: TGTGCCTGGAGTGTCGGGGCCGGGGAGCTGTTTTTT
V: TRBV29-1; D: .; J: TRBJ1-1; size: few; CDR3: CSVGPWGTEAFF; DNA: TGCAGCGTCGGGCCCTGGGGCACTGAAGCTTTCTTT
V: TRBV14; D: .; J: TRBJ1-1; size: few; CDR3: CASSRAGGLEAFF; DNA: TGTGCCAGCAGCCGGGCCGGGGGGCTTGAAGCTTTCTTT
V: TRBV2; D: .; J: TRBJ1-1; size: .; CDR3: CASTSGKGTEAFF; DNA: TGTGCCAGCACTTCAGGGAAAGGGACTGAAGCTTTCTTT
V: TRBV4-1; D: .; J: TRBJ2-7; size: few; CDR3: CASSHGGEYEQYF; DNA: TGCGCCAGCAGCCACGGAGGAGAGTACGAGCAGTACTTC
V: TRBV7-3; D: TRBD1; J: TRBJ1-1; size: .; CDR3: CASSDRVTEAFF; DNA: TGTGCCAGCAGTGACAGGGTCACTGAAGCTTTCTTT
V: TRBV5-4; D: .; J: TRBJ1-5; size: .; CDR3: CASSSEGTQPQHF; DNA: TGTGCCAGCAGCTCTGAGGGGACTCAGCCCCAGCATTTT
V: TRBV20-1; D: TRBD2; J: TRBJ2-1; size: .; CDR3: CSALLSGGAGNEQFF; DNA: TGCAGTGCCCTACTTAGCGGGGGGGCCGGCAATGAGCAGTTCTTC
V: TRBV7-2; D: .; J: TRBJ1-1; size: many; CDR3: CASSLVTGATEAFF; DNA: TGTGCCAGCAGCTTAGTAACGGGGGCCACTGAAGCTTTCTTT
V: TRBV18; D: TRBD1; J: TRBJ1-1; size: few; CDR3: CASSPPRTGPNTEAFF; DNA: TGTGCCAGCTCACCACCGAGGACAGGTCCTAACACTGAAGCTTTCTTT
V: TRBV2; D: .; J: TRBJ2-3; size: .; CDR3: CASSRSGPDTQYF; DNA: TGTGCCAGCAGTCGCAGCGGACCAGATACGCAGTATTTT
V: TRBV29-1; D: TRBD2; J: TRBJ2-1; size: .; CDR3: CSARTSPNEQFF; DNA: TGCAGCGCGCGGACTAGTCCCAATGAGCAGTTCTTC